These 26 T cell receptor beta chains were all obtained from the same sample, sequenced in a study of identical twins. MiXCR was run by TCRdb on the 5' RACE reads, yielding one entry per CDR3 protein. Among about 520,000 distinct CDR3 sequences, about 20% were seen once, and the ten largest hold 0.8% to 1%. This sample was shared with a second study, whose subject was T cells expressing NK-cell markers.

Sequencing was carried out using CD4+ T cells sorted from blood. Receptors originate from a woman between 18 and 29 years old in good health.

This clonotype was recorded only once. The chain employs TRBV5-1 and TRBJ2-7, with D possibly called TRBD1 or TRBD2 (5 bases each). The germline V gene encodes CDR1 SGHRS and CDR2 YFSETQ. V lost 2 bases and J lost 7, with 16 bases in between. There are 14 residues in the CDR3. The CDR3 DNA is TGCGCCAGCAGCTTAGGTGAGGGGCCTAGGGAGCAGTACTTC. Translation gives CASSLGEGPREQYF.

In its sample, this clonotype was seen many times. The CDR3 DNA is TGCAGCGCCCAAGCGGGAGCTCGCACAGATACGCAGTATTTT. Its protein product is CSAQAGARTDTQYF. The gene calls are TRBV29-1 and TRBJ2-3; 8 bases are shared with TRBD2. The CDR3 runs 14 residues. Germline lookup yields CDR1 SQVTM and CDR2 ANQGSEA. The V and J ends lost 7 bases and 1 base, in that order; junction bases with no gene match: 7.

The table lists this clonotype with a few counts. V gene TRBV6-5 combines with J gene TRBJ1-3; D gene ambiguous. CDR1 and CDR2 from the germline V gene are MNHEY and SVGAGI. CDR3 length equals 15 residues. V was trimmed by 2 bases and J by 0 bases, leaving 8 bases between them. CDR3 DNA sequence: TGTGCCAGCAGTTACGTGCCAACCTCTGGAAACACCATATATTTT. Encoded protein: CASSYVPTSGNTIYF.

V usage is TRBV20-1 and J usage is TRBJ2-5; 15 bases map to TRBD2. This CDR3 contains 14 residues. The V segment lost 7 bases and the J segment 5 bases; nucleotides outside the gene matches: 5. Germline V gives CDR1 DFQATT, CDR2 SNEGSKA (reference sequence). The CDR3 bases are TGCAGTGGGAGGACTAGCGGGGGGGATGAGACCCAGTACTTC. It encodes CSGRTSGGDETQYF.

This clonotype was picked up many times. This chain uses TRBV4-2 with TRBJ2-5, with 11 bases lining up with TRBD2. The CDR3 runs to 17 residues. Germline CDR1 LGHNA, CDR2 YNFKEQ. V dropped 1 base and J dropped 1; count of bases not matched to a gene: 5. The CDR3 nucleotides are TGTGCCAGCAGCCAAGCCCTAGGGACTAGCGGCCAAGAGACCCAGTACTTC. This gives the protein CASSQALGTSGQETQYF.

The chain carries TRBV20-1 and TRBJ2-7; 7 positions match TRBD1. Germline CDR1 DFQATT, CDR2 SNEGSKA (reference sequence). The V and J ends lost 0 bases and 9 bases, in that order; junction bases with no gene match: 8. This CDR3 is built from 13 residues. CDR3 residues: CSARDYRGSVQYF. The CDR3 DNA reads TGCAGTGCTAGAGATTACAGGGGCTCAGTGCAGTACTTC.

This sequence joins TRBV7-9 and TRBJ2-7; D may be TRBD1 (6 bases). Germline lookup yields CDR1 SEHNR and CDR2 FQNEAQ (reference sequence). Trimming removed 5 bases at V and 0 bases at J, with 14 bases between. The CDR3 totals 15 residues. The DNA for the CDR3 is TGTGCCAGCAGCCCTGGACAGATTTACTCCTACGAGCAGTACTTC. It is translated as CASSPGQIYSYEQYF. Filled out from reference TRBV7-9 and TRBJ2-7, the complete variable domain reads DTGVSQNPRHKITKRGQNVTFRCDPISEHNRLYWYRQTLGQGPEFLTYFQNEAQLEKSRLLSDRFSAERPKGSFSTLEIQRTEQGDSAMYLCASSPGQIYSYEQYFGPGTRLTVT.

This clonotype was seen a handful of times. The chain is built from TRBV12-3 or TRBV12-4 and TRBJ2-7; D not resolved. The CDR3 length is 14 residues. Trimming shortened V by 6 bases and J by 3 bases, and 15 bases separated the two germline ends. The CDR3 region is CASSHTDRGYEQYF. DNA of the CDR3: TGTGCCAGCAGCCACACCGACCGCGGCTACGAGCAGTACTTC.

In this sample, this clonotype turned up a few times. The chain uses TRBV20-1 and TRBJ2-5; no clear D gene. The CDR3 is 12 residues long. The germline V gene encodes CDR1 DFQATT and CDR2 SNEGSKA (reference sequence). The germline V and J ends were trimmed by 6 bases and 1 base, with 9 bases remaining between them. CDR3 residues: CSASRSQETQYF. The CDR3 nucleotides read TGCAGTGCCTCTAGGTCCCAAGAGACCCAGTACTTC.

The V call is TRBV12-3 or TRBV12-4, the J call TRBJ2-3, with a tentative D call TRBD2 (7 bases). Trimming cost V 8 bases and J 7 bases, with 10 bases left between them. The CDR3 spans 11 residues. This CDR3 reads CASRGAYTQYF. CDR3 in DNA: TGTGCCAGCCGGGGGGCCTATACGCAGTATTTT.

V usage is TRBV9 and J usage is TRBJ2-7, with 9 positions matching TRBD1. Germline V gene data show CDR1 as SGDLS and CDR2 as YYNGEE. The CDR3 has 17 amino acids. Trimming took 3 bases from V and 0 from J; bases not matched to a gene: 10. CDR3 in DNA: TGTGCCAGCAGCGAGGGGACAGGGTTTGGGAGCTCCTACGAGCAGTACTTC. Its translation is CASSEGTGFGSSYEQYF.

CDR3 residues: CASSQEAGLVLNEQFF. The DNA for the CDR3 is TGCGCCAGCAGCCAAGAGGCGGGATTGGTCCTAAATGAGCAGTTCTTC. The chain carries TRBV4-3 and TRBJ2-1; D is perhaps TRBD2 (6 bases). CDR1 LGHNA and CDR2 YSLEER come from the germline V gene. There are 16 residues in the CDR3. The V and J ends lost 0 bases and 7 bases respectively, with 16 bases between them.

The chain links TRBV18 to TRBJ1-4; D is uncertain. This CDR3 is 14 amino acids long. V shed 6 bases and J shed 6 bases, with 14 bases lying between them. Germline lookup yields CDR1 KGHSH and CDR2 LQKENI. The CDR3 reads CASSPDNYYEKLFF. The CDR3 coding sequence is TGTGCCAGCTCCCCCGACAACTACTATGAAAAACTGTTTTTT. Full variable domain (outside the CDR3, taken from reference TRBV18 and TRBJ1-4): NAGVMQNPRHLVRRRGQEARLRCSPMKGHSHVYWYRQLPEEGLKFMVYLQKENIIDESGMPKERFSAEFPKEGPSILRIQQVVRGDSAAYFCASSPDNYYEKLFFGSGTQLSVL.

The genes are TRBV5-1 and TRBJ2-5; 9 bases line up with TRBD1. Germline V gene data show CDR1 as SGHRS and CDR2 as YFSETQ. V lost 5 bases to trimming and J lost 0 bases; unmatched junction nucleotides: 5. The CDR3 consists of 15 residues. DNA of the CDR3: TGCGCCAGCAGGCGACAGGGGGAGTACCAAGAGACCCAGTACTTC. Translating it yields CASRRQGEYQETQYF.

The rearrangement links TRBV20-1 to TRBJ1-1; 9 bases match TRBD1. V was clipped by 7 bases and J by 5 bases; unmatched bases: 17. Germline assignment: CDR1 DFQATT and CDR2 SNEGSKA (reference sequence). The CDR3 consists of 16 residues. CDR3 residues: CSGIVRDRVSITEAFF. CDR3 nucleotides: TGCAGTGGCATCGTCCGGGACAGGGTATCGATTACTGAAGCTTTCTTT.

Only a few counts were recorded for this clonotype. The chain combines TRBV12-3 or TRBV12-4 with TRBJ1-2; D perhaps matches TRBD1 (6 bases). CDR3 size: 12 residues. V lost 6 bases, J lost 8 bases, and 13 bases lay in between. CDR3 residues: CASRPGAGGYTF. CDR3 in DNA: TGTGCCAGCAGACCAGGGGCAGGGGGCTACACCTTC.

This rearrangement joins TRBV6-1 to TRBJ2-1, with D possibly being TRBD1 or TRBD2 (5 bases each). CDR3 length: 16 amino acids. CDR1 and CDR2 (germline): MNHNS, SASEGT. Between the trimmed V and J ends, which lost 6 bases and 4 bases, there was a span of 19 bases. The CDR3 protein is CASRVSAGTPYNEQFF. The CDR3 DNA reads TGTGCCAGCAGAGTCTCTGCCGGGACGCCTTACAATGAGCAGTTCTTC.

This clonotype appeared a few times. The chain joins TRBV18 to TRBJ2-7; D is possibly TRBD1 (5 bases). Germline-derived CDR1 and CDR2 are KGHSH and LQKENI. The CDR3 extends over 18 amino acids. The germline V and J ends were trimmed by 3 bases and 2 bases, with 23 bases remaining between them. The CDR3 loop is CASSPPLLNRQSPYEQYF. In DNA, the CDR3 is TGTGCCAGCTCACCCCCACTACTCAACCGACAGTCTCCCTACGAGCAGTACTTC.

This clonotype was detected ten times or more. The V and J genes are TRBV10-3 and TRBJ1-2, with D uncertain. With 2 bases removed from V and 4 bases from J, the gap between germline ends came to 11 bases. This CDR3 is built from 14 residues. Germline V gene sequence: CDR1 ENHRY, CDR2 SYGVKD. CDR3 loop: CAISERAEPYGYTF. CDR3 bases: TGTGCCATCAGTGAGCGGGCAGAACCCTATGGCTACACCTTC.

The chain combines TRBV5-5 with TRBJ1-5; maybe TRBD1 (6 bases). Germline CDR1 is SGHKS and CDR2 is YYEKEE (reference sequence). Between the trimmed V and J ends, which lost 1 base and 5 bases, there was a span of 19 bases. This CDR3 comprises 17 residues. The CDR3 spells CASSLRWGQAGHQPQHF. CDR3 bases: TGTGCCAGCAGCTTGAGATGGGGGCAGGCGGGGCATCAGCCCCAGCATTTT.

This clonotype was picked up a small number of times. The genes are TRBV7-2 and TRBJ2-3; D is uncertain. Per germline, CDR1 SGHTA and CDR2 FQGNSA. CDR3 length: 14 amino acids. The V gene lost 5 bases and the J gene lost 2 bases, with 11 bases spanning the gap. CDR3 nucleotides: TGTGCCAGCAGCAAAACTTGGTCCACAGATACGCAGTATTTT. This gives the protein CASSKTWSTDTQYF.

V usage is TRBV11-2 and J usage is TRBJ1-1, with unresolved D. V was clipped by 5 bases and J by 7 bases, with 11 bases between them. From germline, CDR1 is SGHAT and CDR2 FQNNGV. This CDR3 contains 12 residues. The CDR3: CASSRLTNEAFF. For the CDR3, the DNA is TGTGCCAGCAGCCGCCTGACGAATGAAGCTTTCTTT.

CDR3 protein: CASRNRGEGNEQFF. The CDR3 region has the DNA TGTGCCAGCAGGAACAGGGGAGAGGGCAATGAGCAGTTCTTC. The gene calls are TRBV3-1 and TRBJ2-1; 7 bases are shared with TRBD1. The length of the CDR3 is 14 residues. With V trimmed by 6 bases and J by 6 bases, 8 bases remained unmatched. Germline CDR1 is LGHDT and CDR2 is YNNKEL (reference sequence).

The rearrangement links TRBV29-1 to TRBJ1-5; 9 nucleotides align to TRBD1. CDR1 SQVTM and CDR2 ANQGSEA come from the germline V gene. With V trimmed by 5 bases and J by 4 bases, 6 bases remained unmatched. The CDR3 is 14 amino acids. CDR3 bases: TGCAGCGTTAGGGGACAGGGCCTAAATCAGCCCCAGCATTTT. Translation: CSVRGQGLNQPQHF.

The chain carries TRBV6-2 or TRBV6-3 and TRBJ2-2; D remains ambiguous. V lost 11 bases and J lost 0, with 13 bases in between. CDR1 is MNHEY, CDR2 SVGEGT, per germline. This CDR3 is built from 14 residues. The CDR3 DNA sequence: TGTGCCGGCCGCAGCCTCGCGAACACCGGGGAGCTGTTTTTT. It codes for CAGRSLANTGELFF.

This clonotype appeared a few times. The chain recombines TRBV29-1 with TRBJ2-7; TRBD1 or TRBD2 may be the D gene (6 bases each). Trimming removed 2 bases at V and 2 bases at J, with 13 bases between. The CDR3 length is 14 residues. Germline-derived CDR1 and CDR2 are SQVTM and ANQGSEA. CDR3: CSVEPPGAPYEQYF. The CDR3 nucleotides read TGCAGCGTTGAACCCCCGGGGGCCCCCTACGAGCAGTACTTC.